These 20 T cell receptor beta chains were all obtained from the same sample, sequenced in a study of shared clonotypes between healthy human individuals. CD45RO-negative, CCR7-positively selected cells formed the naive CD8 fraction, excluding terminally differentiated effector memory CD45RA+ cells. Data came from immunoSEQ multiplex PCR; TCRdb stores just in-frame clones and leaves some out. The repertoire includes roughly 2.1 million clones, more than 85% of them detected once, and about 1.8% sits in the top ten. Sequenced input: naive CD8+ T cells from PBMCs. The receptor source for this set is a young man in good health. Some clones in this sample may be carry-over from other donors' samples.

The chain combines TRBV29-1 with TRBJ1-5; D gene ambiguous. Trimming cost V 7 bases and J 2 bases, with 9 bases left between them. CDR1 is SQVTM, CDR2 ANQGSEA, per germline. The CDR3 has 12 amino acids. DNA for the CDR3: TGCAGCGCCCGGACTGGCAATCAGCCCCAGCATTTT. Amino acids: CSARTGNQPQHF.

The sample holds one count of this clone. The chain combines TRBV27 with TRBJ1-2, with TRBD1 as a possible D gene (5 bases). The V gene lost 5 bases and the J gene lost 6 bases, with 13 bases spanning the gap. CDR3 size: 13 residues. Germline V gene data show CDR1 as MNHEY and CDR2 as SMNVEV (reference sequence). This CDR3 reads CASSETVAHGYTF. The CDR3 coding sequence is TGTGCCAGCAGTGAGACAGTTGCTCATGGCTACACCTTC.

Points on this clone: Different DNA sequences within this sample yield the same CDR3. The gene calls are TRBV4-3 and TRBJ1-5; D unclear. Germline assignment: CDR1 LGHNA and CDR2 YSLEER. Trimming removed 0 bases at V and 0 bases at J, with 9 bases between. This CDR3 region has 16 residues. The CDR3, as DNA: TGCGCCAGCAGCCAAGACAGAACCTATAGCAATCAGCCCCAGCATTTT. Its translation is CASSQDRTYSNQPQHF.

This chain links TRBV2 with TRBJ2-6, with D unclear. This CDR3 contains 16 residues. Germline CDR1 reads SNHLY; CDR2 reads FYNNEI. The V and J ends lost 2 bases and 0 bases respectively, with 8 bases between them. CDR3 bases: TGTGCCAGCAGTGAATCTGTACCCTCTGGGGCCAACGTCCTGACTTTC. This codes for CASSESVPSGANVLTF. The variable domain in full, completed from reference TRBV2 and TRBJ2-6, reads EPEVTQTPSHQVTQMGQEVILRCVPISNHLYFYWYRQILGQKVEFLVSFYNNEISEKSEIFDDQFSVERPDGSNFTLKIRSTKLEDSAMYFCASSESVPSGANVLTFGAGSRLTVL.

The V gene is TRBV9, the J gene TRBJ2-1; 12 positions agree with TRBD2. V lost 2 bases, J lost 8 bases, and 8 bases stayed unmatched. CDR1 is SGDLS and CDR2 is YYNGEE in the germline V gene. There are 16 residues in the CDR3. CDR3 sequence (DNA): TGTGCCAGCAGCGTGCCTAGCGGGAGGGCTGCCGATGAGCAGTTCTTC. Its translation is CASSVPSGRAADEQFF. Filled out from reference TRBV9 and TRBJ2-1, the complete variable domain reads DSGVTQTPKHLITATGQRVTLRCSPRSGDLSVYWYQQSLDQGLQFLIQYYNGEERAKGNILERFSAQQFPDLHSELNLSSLELGDSALYFCASSVPSGRAADEQFFGPGTRLTVL.

The chain recombines TRBV6-1 with TRBJ2-5; D unclear. Germline V gene data show CDR1 as MNHNS and CDR2 as SASEGT. This CDR3 comprises 13 residues. V was shortened by 1 base and J by 7 bases, with 10 bases between the two germline ends. The CDR3 loop is CASSEGNSGTQYF. The DNA of the CDR3 is TGTGCCAGCAGTGAAGGGAATTCAGGGACCCAGTACTTC.

This chain uses TRBV15 with TRBJ2-1; D uncertain. Germline CDR1 and CDR2: LNHNV and YYDKDF (reference sequence). The CDR3 runs to 15 residues. Trimming took 5 bases from V and 7 from J, leaving 18 bases between them. This CDR3 is CATSSRTPEWNEQFF. The CDR3 nucleotides read TGTGCCACCAGCTCCCGAACTCCCGAGTGGAATGAGCAGTTCTTC.

About this clone: Other DNA sequences in the sample encode the same CDR3. This chain joins TRBV9 and TRBJ2-3; tentative D call: TRBD2 (5 bases). The V gene's germline CDR1 is SGDLS and CDR2 YYNGEE. The V end lost 0 bases, the J end lost 6 bases, and 8 bases lay between the germline ends. This CDR3 is 13 amino acids long. The CDR3 loop is CASSVGGLDTQYF. In nucleotides, the CDR3 is TGTGCCAGCAGCGTAGGAGGGCTCGATACGCAGTATTTT.

The CDR3 loop is CATNGLAGETTDTQYF. The CDR3 nucleotides are TGTGCCACAAACGGCCTAGCGGGCGAAACCACAGATACGCAGTATTTT. The chain has TRBV10-3 and TRBJ2-3; 8 bases map to TRBD2. The CDR3 extends over 16 amino acids. J lost 2 bases, V lost 10 bases, and 14 bases had no gene match. Per germline, CDR1 ENHRY and CDR2 SYGVKD.

The CDR3 reads CASSRRARAKDTQYF. For the CDR3, the DNA is TGCGCCAGCTCCCGCCGGGCCCGAGCTAAGGATACGCAGTATTTT. V gene TRBV4-3 combines with J gene TRBJ2-3; unclear D gene. Germline loops: CDR1 LGHNA, CDR2 YSLEER. CDR3 length: 15 amino acids. Trimming shortened V by 8 bases and J by 6 bases, and 21 bases separated the two germline ends.

Regarding this clone: The sample carries other DNA sequences with the same CDR3. The genes are TRBV28 and TRBJ2-7, with TRBD1 matching 7 bases. Germline V gives CDR1 MDHEN, CDR2 SYDVKM. The V segment lost 2 bases and the J segment 0 bases; nucleotides outside the gene matches: 1. This CDR3 has 14 amino acids. CDR3 sequence reads: CASSLRDSSYEQYF. The CDR3, as DNA: TGTGCCAGCAGTTTAAGGGACAGCTCCTACGAGCAGTACTTC. The entire variable domain, with the rest obtained from reference TRBV28 and TRBJ2-7, is as follows: DVKVTQSSRYLVKRTGEKVFLECVQDMDHENMFWYRQDPGLGLRLIYFSYDVKMKEKGDIPEGYSVSREKKERFSLILESASTNQTSMYLCASSLRDSSYEQYFGPGTRLTVT.

This chain uses TRBV27 with TRBJ2-2; no clear D. Looked up from germline, CDR1 is MNHEY and CDR2 is SMNVEV (reference sequence). There are 14 residues in the CDR3. Trimming left V 8 bases short and J 6 bases short, with 16 bases between. This CDR3 reads CASRPGIFPGELFF. For the CDR3, the DNA is TGTGCCAGCCGGCCAGGAATATTCCCCGGGGAGCTGTTTTTT.

The V call is TRBV4-1, the J call TRBJ2-1; TRBD2 aligns across 10 bases. Germline V gene data show CDR1 as MGHRA and CDR2 as YSYEKL. There are 15 residues in the CDR3. Unmatched junction bases numbered 6, after V lost 2 bases and J lost 8 bases. CDR3: CASSQKAGGPDEQFF. CDR3 nucleotide sequence: TGCGCCAGCAGCCAAAAAGCGGGAGGGCCCGATGAGCAGTTCTTC.

V gene TRBV9 combines with J gene TRBJ1-1; TRBD1 matches 9 bases. Germline-derived CDR1 and CDR2 are SGDLS and YYNGEE. The CDR3 is 16 amino acids. Unmatched junction bases numbered 9, after V lost 0 bases and J lost 6 bases. This CDR3 is CASSVVTGGIGAEAFF. The CDR3 coding sequence is TGTGCCAGCAGCGTAGTCACAGGGGGCATTGGCGCTGAAGCTTTCTTT.

This chain connects TRBV11-2 to TRBJ1-1; no clear D. The CDR3 is 13 amino acids. The germline V gene has CDR1 SGHAT and CDR2 FQNNGV. V was clipped by 2 bases and J by 0 bases, with 4 bases between them. The CDR3 protein is CASSLRMNTEAFF. In nucleotides, the CDR3 is TGTGCCAGCAGCTTAAGAATGAACACTGAAGCTTTCTTT. The full variable domain, rest sourced from reference TRBV11-2 and TRBJ1-1, is EAGVAQSPRYKIIEKRQSVAFWCNPISGHATLYWYQQILGQGPKLLIQFQNNGVVDDSQLPKDRFSAERLKGVDSTLKIQPAKLEDSAVYLCASSLRMNTEAFFGQGTRLTVV.

This rearrangement joins TRBV13 to TRBJ2-1; 10 nucleotides align to TRBD2. Per germline, CDR1 PRHDT and CDR2 FYEKMQ (reference sequence). The CDR3 consists of 15 residues. Unmatched junction bases numbered 3, after V lost 5 bases and J lost 2 bases. The CDR3 reads CASSLAGEAYNEQFF. DNA for the CDR3: TGTGCCAGCAGCCTAGCGGGAGAAGCCTACAATGAGCAGTTCTTC.

This sequence joins TRBV18 and TRBJ2-1; 9 bases fit TRBD1. The CDR3 has 17 amino acids. The J segment lost 3 bases and the V segment lost 1 base, leaving 7 bases of the junction unmatched. Germline V lookup: CDR1 KGHSH, CDR2 LQKENI. CDR3 in DNA: TGTGCCAGCTCACCACGGACAGGGGTAAGGGGCTACAATGAGCAGTTCTTC. This codes for CASSPRTGVRGYNEQFF. Full variable domain (remainder filled in from reference TRBV18 and TRBJ2-1): NAGVMQNPRHLVRRRGQEARLRCSPMKGHSHVYWYRQLPEEGLKFMVYLQKENIIDESGMPKERFSAEFPKEGPSILRIQQVVRGDSAAYFCASSPRTGVRGYNEQFFGPGTRLTVL.

This chain connects TRBV9 to TRBJ2-7, with D possibly being TRBD1 (6 bases). The CDR3 loop spans 15 amino acids. Between the trimmed V and J ends, which lost 1 base and 3 bases, there was a span of 14 bases. CDR1 is SGDLS and CDR2 is YYNGEE in the germline V gene. The DNA of the CDR3 is TGTGCCAGCAGCGTAACAGCACAGGGAATCTACGAGCAGTACTTC. Its protein product is CASSVTAQGIYEQYF.

The chain is built from TRBV11-2 and TRBJ2-1; D gene uncertain. V lost 2 bases and J 5 bases, leaving 13 bases between the germline ends. Germline V CDR1 and CDR2: SGHAT, FQNNGV. The CDR3 runs 15 residues. The CDR3 loop reads CASSLIRRSNNEQFF. CDR3 coding DNA: TGTGCCAGCAGCTTAATCCGAAGATCAAACAATGAGCAGTTCTTC.

The CDR3 region has the DNA TGTGCCAGCAGCTTAGACCCTAGCGGGGCCTACGGTGAGCAGTTCTTC. It codes for CASSLDPSGAYGEQFF. The rearrangement uses TRBV11-2 and TRBJ2-1; TRBD2 aligns across 9 bases. CDR3 length: 16 residues. Germline V lookup: CDR1 SGHAT, CDR2 FQNNGV. V was pared by 0 bases and J by 9 bases, with 9 bases of the junction left unmatched. The full variable domain, its missing parts supplied by reference TRBV11-2 and TRBJ2-1, is EAGVAQSPRYKIIEKRQSVAFWCNPISGHATLYWYQQILGQGPKLLIQFQNNGVVDDSQLPKDRFSAERLKGVDSTLKIQPAKLEDSAVYLCASSLDPSGAYGEQFFGPGTRLTVL.